This T cell receptor beta chain is from a study of blood T cell repertoires in COVID-19 (dated by TCRdb to the early 2020s). Looking at the study overall: Samples covering the acute and convalescent phases of COVID-19 were provided by collaborators in the United States, Italy and Spain. The repertoires were released in a freely available public database intended as a resource for research on the immune response to SARS-CoV-2. Samples came from the ongoing ImmuneRACE study (first 160 participants) plus 1,254 subjects from 6 global collaborators. The material from the prospective study consisted of cDNA or gDNA derived from T cells, B-cell-depleted T cells, or PBMCs. Deeply sampled blood TCRbeta repertoires from subjects exposed to, actively infected with, or recovered from COVID-19 were included in the dataset. HLA class I and class II types, where available, came from metadata supplied by the sample provider rather than from assay-based typing. A de-identified subject ID, COVID-19 status, age in years and sex were almost always included in the sample metadata.

TCRbeta CDR3 regions were amplified from genomic DNA by means of the immunoSEQ Assay, a bias-controlled multiplex PCR. The authors processed their data as follows. The number of nucleated cells in each sample was estimated from the amplification of reference gene primers within the assay. Sequence reads were collapsed and filtered to measure the absolute abundance of every unique TCRbeta CDR3 rearrangement. For each sample, productive Simpson clonality was calculated as the square root of Simpson's diversity index over productive rearrangements. This immuneACCESS table, as held by TCRdb, lists in-frame sequences with V and J called but not all clones. Of the missing ones, under half trace to an unresolved V gene in checked studies; the others have no known cause. The V and J calls and clone size come from that table; D and trimming were worked out from the DNA. This sample holds around 75,000 clones; roughly 80% were observed only once. In total, the top ten clones hold 10% to 15% of the sample.

Results the study describes overall, beyond this receptor: The quantity of clinical and demographic metadata differed by source and by participant and was supplied without curation.

One collaborating source in Seattle enrolled patients while the patients were actively infected and followed the patients over time throughout the course of disease. The collaborating institutions used their own protocols to collect whole blood in K2EDTA tubes. Collaborator samples were shipped for TCRbeta analysis as frozen whole blood, isolated PBMCs, or DNA extracted from either sample type. Notes on this clone: The antigen this receptor binds is unknown. No base-level quality is on record; no much larger clone is a single base apart.

Sequenced input: peripheral blood. The clonotype comes from a man aged 50 to 59 with COVID-19, enrolled during active disease.

The sequenced DNA is TGTGCCAGCAGCCCATGGGGACAGGGTATTACCGGGGAGCTGTTTTTT. This yields the protein CASSPWGQGITGELFF. The chain is made from TRBV5-6 and TRBJ2-2, with 9 central nucleotides matching TRBD1. Taken from cysteine to phenylalanine, the CDR3 has 16 residues. Solely the CDR3 DNA is kept, with 48 bases framed from the first base. Ends trimmed: V by 4 bases, J by 5 bases; bases unmatched to a gene: 9. Per the germline V gene, SGHDT is the CDR1 and YYEEEE is the CDR2.